A single sample is the source of the 5 T cell receptor beta chains below, sequenced in a study of T cell responses to AZD1222 COVID-19 vaccine. Sequencing was performed with immunoSEQ multiplex PCR; in TCRdb, only in-frame clones are kept and a portion is missing. Seen here are 150,000 or so clones, roughly 92% observed once, and the top ten hold approximately 0.6%. This sample comprised peripheral blood, obtained on day 0 of AZD1222 vaccination. These receptors originate from an adult in good health.

The chain employs TRBV5-1 and TRBJ2-3; 8 nucleotides align to TRBD2. This CDR3 is built from 16 residues. Losses at the gene ends were 0 bases for V and 0 bases for J; bases not matched to a gene: 3. Germline V gene data show CDR1 as SGHRS and CDR2 as YFSETQ. CDR3 residues: CASSLGASGSTDTQYF. In nucleotides, the CDR3 is TGCGCCAGCAGCTTGGGCGCTAGCGGGAGCACAGATACGCAGTATTTT.

The chain links TRBV30 to TRBJ1-5; D is unresolved. V was trimmed by 0 bases and J by 3 bases, leaving 6 bases between them. CDR3 size: 13 residues. Germline CDR1 and CDR2: GTSNPN and SVGIG (reference sequence). The CDR3 sequence is CAWSVGPNQPQHF. The CDR3 nucleotides read TGTGCCTGGAGTGTCGGGCCCAATCAGCCCCAGCATTTT.

The count of this clone is one. In DNA form, the CDR3 reads TGTGCCAGCCATAGGGGAGGTCCTTACAATGAGCAGTTCTTC. The encoded protein is CASHRGGPYNEQFF. The chain couples TRBV6-5 to TRBJ2-1, with a possible D match to TRBD2 (6 bases). Trimming cost V 8 bases and J 4 bases, with 15 bases left between them. CDR3 size: 14 residues. The germline gives CDR1 MNHEY, CDR2 SVGAGI.

The rearrangement links TRBV5-1 to TRBJ2-1; 12 nucleotides align to TRBD2. Per germline, CDR1 SGHRS and CDR2 YFSETQ. CDR3 length: 15 residues. Trimming took 0 bases from V and 7 from J; bases not matched to a gene: 2. Here the CDR3 reads CASSLETSGRNEQFF. In DNA, the CDR3 is TGCGCCAGCAGCTTGGAGACTAGCGGGAGAAATGAGCAGTTCTTC.

This chain links TRBV27 with TRBJ1-6; 8 nucleotides agree with TRBD1. Germline-derived CDR1 and CDR2 are MNHEY and SMNVEV (reference sequence). V lost 4 bases to trimming and J lost 10 bases; unmatched junction nucleotides: 6. The CDR3 length is 14 residues. CDR3 nucleotides: TGTGCCAGCAGTTCCCGGACAGGGCACTCACCCCTCCACTTT. Its protein product is CASSSRTGHSPLHF.